This T cell receptor (beta chain) was identified in a study of early T cells in non-severe SARS-CoV-2 infection. With V trimmed by 6 bases and J by 3 bases, 5 bases remained unmatched. This CDR3 has 13 amino acids. The germline V gene encodes CDR1 DFQATT and CDR2 SNEGSKA (reference sequence). Each CDR3 protein is one row after TCRdb ran MiXCR on the 5' RACE reads. The sample gives approximately 44,000 distinct CDR3 sequences, 12% of which show up once; about a sixth is in the top ten. V usage is TRBV20-1 and J usage is TRBJ1-1, with 9 bases identical to TRBD1. The sequenced sample was whole blood. The source of this sequence is an adult who was a healthcare worker with PCR-confirmed SARS-CoV-2 infection or an uninfected control (not recorded which). CDR3 nucleotide sequence: TGCAGTGCCCGGGGACAGGGCTACACTGAAGCTTTCTTT. Translating gives CSARGQGYTEAFF.